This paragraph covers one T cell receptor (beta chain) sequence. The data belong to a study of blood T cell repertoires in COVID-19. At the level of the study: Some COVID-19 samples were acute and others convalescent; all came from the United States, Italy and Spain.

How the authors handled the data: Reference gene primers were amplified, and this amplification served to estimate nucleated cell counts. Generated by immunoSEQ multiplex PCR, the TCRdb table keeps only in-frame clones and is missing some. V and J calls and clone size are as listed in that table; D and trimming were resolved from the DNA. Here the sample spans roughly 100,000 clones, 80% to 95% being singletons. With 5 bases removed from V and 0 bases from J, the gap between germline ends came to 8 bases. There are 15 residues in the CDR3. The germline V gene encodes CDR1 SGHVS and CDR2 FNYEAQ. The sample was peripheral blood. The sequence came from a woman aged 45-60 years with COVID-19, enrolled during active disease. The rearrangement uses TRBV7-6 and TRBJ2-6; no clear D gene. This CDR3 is CASSQELSGANVLTF. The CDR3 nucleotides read TGTGCCAGCAGCCAAGAGCTCTCTGGGGCCAACGTCCTGACTTTC.